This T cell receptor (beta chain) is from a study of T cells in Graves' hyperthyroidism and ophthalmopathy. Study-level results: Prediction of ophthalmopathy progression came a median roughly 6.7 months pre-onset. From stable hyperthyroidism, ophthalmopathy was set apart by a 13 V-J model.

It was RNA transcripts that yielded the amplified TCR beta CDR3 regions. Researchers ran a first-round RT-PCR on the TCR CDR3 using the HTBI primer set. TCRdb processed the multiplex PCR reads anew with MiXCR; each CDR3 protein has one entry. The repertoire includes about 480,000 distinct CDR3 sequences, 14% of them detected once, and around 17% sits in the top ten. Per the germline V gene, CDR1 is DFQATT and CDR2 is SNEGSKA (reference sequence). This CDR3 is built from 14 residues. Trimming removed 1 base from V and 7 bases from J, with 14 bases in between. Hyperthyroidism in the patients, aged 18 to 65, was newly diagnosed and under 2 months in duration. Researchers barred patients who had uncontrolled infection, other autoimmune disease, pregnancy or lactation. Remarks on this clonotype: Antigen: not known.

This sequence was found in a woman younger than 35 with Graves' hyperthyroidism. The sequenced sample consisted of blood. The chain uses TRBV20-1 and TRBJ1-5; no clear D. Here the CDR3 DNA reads TGCAGTGCTAGAGCTGGCCAGGTCCCCCAGCCCCAGCATTTT. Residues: CSARAGQVPQPQHF.